This T cell receptor beta chain was captured in a study of blood T cells in healthy people across ages (dated by TCRdb to between 2014 and 2017). For the wider study: Template switching captured roughly one uniquely barcoded TCR beta cDNA molecule per two T cells in model experiments. Using deep sequencing normalized with unique cDNA molecular identifiers, the study measured how TCR beta repertoire diversity changes with age. Two additional independent replicas of 1 million unique cDNA reads from the same blood draw were analyzed for two donors (one aged 18 to 30 and one aged 80 or older). The donors were split into four age groups: young (average around 17 years), middle-aged (more than 35), aged (approximately 59) and long-lived (82).

Systemically healthy Caucasian individuals from Russia, some 38 in total and aged roughly 6 to 100 years, were included as donors. Each donor gave approximately 9.3 milliliters of peripheral blood, collected into EDTA-treated Vacutainer tubes. Ficoll-Paque density-gradient centrifugation was used to isolate PBMCs, with at least 6.5 million per sample. Total RNA was extracted from PBMCs with Trizol reagent, with at least 6 micrograms obtained per sample. The percentages of naive CD45RAhigh/CD27high T cells were determined by flow cytometry on a PBMC aliquot from every donor. Of note for this clonotype: There is no known antigen for this receptor. No clone much larger than this one lies a single base away; base qualities are absent.

The library came from 5' RACE. Sequencing took place on an Illumina HiSeq 2500. The second PCR ran for roughly 6 to 11 cycles and used a J-beta primer mix along with a sample-barcoded 5' primer. A unique molecular identifier was introduced onto each TCR beta cDNA molecule by a template-switch 5' adaptor carrying 12 random nucleotides. Each sample yielded at least 2.5 million CDR3-containing paired-end reads. First-strand cDNA synthesis was performed from all RNA using the Mint cDNA synthesis kit, with priming by a TRBC-specific oligonucleotide. Following uracil-DNA glycosylase treatment, a first 18-cycle PCR with universal primers M1SS and BC2_uni_R was performed on all cDNA. Per the authors' processing: For normalization, 1 million high-quality reads, each with a distinct molecular identifier, were randomly selected from each sample. Instead of being binned into consensus sequences, reads with shared molecular identifiers were discarded. MiTCR, run with a Q25 quality threshold and the strictest error-elimination algorithm, handled CDR3 identification, clonotype clustering and error correction. A nonparametric unseen species model with Euler transformation was used to estimate a lower bound on total TCR beta diversity. TCRdb applied fastp at Q25 and MiXCR to the public reads, then kept only in-frame beta chains. Every CDR3 protein is listed once, alongside the most common genes and DNA of its rows. The V and J calls reflect TCRdb's pipeline rather than the authors' work. Here the sample has about 800,000 distinct CDR3 sequences; more than 20% occur a single time. The ten largest clones capture approximately 4% of the sample.

The CDR3 measures 20 amino acids from cysteine to phenylalanine. The sequence is cut down to CDR3 DNA, 60 bases in frame from base 1. CDR1 is given as LGHNA and CDR2 as YSLEER, both from the germline V gene. Here V drops 0 bases and J drops 1 base, and the junction holds 11 bases not matched to any gene. Broader findings and caveats from the paper: Because donor CMV infection status was unknown, age-related changes in expanded clonotypes were potentially confounded. The long-lived group showed more naive CD4+ T cells, fewer expanded clones and increased TCR diversity than the aged group, suggesting age selection. Observed TCR beta diversity per million T cells fell roughly linearly with age, and a significant reduction was already apparent by age about 36. Bulk unsorted PBMC profiling prevented conclusive comparison of naive and antigen-experienced compartments. Observed TCR beta diversity correlated strongly with the percentage of naive T cells measured by flow cytometry. Estimates of total diversity based on one million sequenced T cells were considered lower bounds and underestimates.

These data were also filed under a second study, of T cells of mothers and their children. Looking at the second paper: Donors were nine systemically healthy Caucasian individuals: three mothers and their six children. cDNA synthesis used all of the extracted RNA, with around 1.6 ug of RNA in each 15 ul reaction. In the second PCR, the M1S primer added sample barcodes and 2-4 random nucleotides. Each mother yielded over 8.5 million TCR beta CDR3 reads and each child 2.5 million to 3 million reads. In both related and unrelated pairs, thymic selection shapes the output of TCR recombination in a similar way, with inherited differences having only a minor effect. Normalized repertoire overlap in related mother-child pairs was always slightly higher than in unrelated mother-child pairs, but the difference was never significant. No persistent microchimeric T cell clones were detected, at a sensitivity of roughly 96 clones per million clonotypes. In the study, deep NGS was used to compare the TCR beta repertoires of mothers and children, and features distinguishing related mother-child pairs from unrelated individuals were sought. The mean age was around 40 +/- 4 years for the mothers and roughly 10 +/- 4 years for the children. After adapters were ligated using NEBNext reagents, the libraries underwent 100+100 nt paired-end sequencing on an Illumina HiSeq 2000. To avoid cross-contamination, the mother libraries and the child libraries were prepared a month apart and sequenced in separate runs. For each donor, somewhere between roughly 500,000 and 2,300,000 distinct TCR beta clonotypes were identified. Naive TCR beta clonotypes were estimated from low-frequency clonotypes matched to each donor's FACS-determined naive share, without sorting.

This clonotype was sampled from a boy between 10 and 17 years old in good health. Rearrangement joined TRBV4-3 to TRBJ2-3, and 12 bases in between align with TRBD2. The sample was blood. The CDR3 here reads CASSQEWTSGTRRGTDTQYF. At the DNA level, the sequence is TGCGCCAGCAGCCAAGAGTGGACTAGCGGGACCCGGCGTGGCACAGATACGCAGTATTTT.